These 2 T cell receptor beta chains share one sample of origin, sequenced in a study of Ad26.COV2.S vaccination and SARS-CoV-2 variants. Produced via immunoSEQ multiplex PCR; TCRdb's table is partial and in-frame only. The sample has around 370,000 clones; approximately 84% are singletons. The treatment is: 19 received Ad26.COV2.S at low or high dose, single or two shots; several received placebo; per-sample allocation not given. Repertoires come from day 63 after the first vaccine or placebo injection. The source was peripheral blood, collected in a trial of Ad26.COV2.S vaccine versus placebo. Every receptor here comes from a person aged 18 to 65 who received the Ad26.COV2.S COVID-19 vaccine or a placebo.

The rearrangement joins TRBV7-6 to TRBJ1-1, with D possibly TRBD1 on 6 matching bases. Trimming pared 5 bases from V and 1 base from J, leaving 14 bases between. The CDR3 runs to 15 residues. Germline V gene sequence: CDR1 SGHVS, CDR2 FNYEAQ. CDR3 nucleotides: TGTGCCAGCAGCCCTAGAGGGGGGCCGAACACTGAAGCTTTCTTT. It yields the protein CASSPRGGPNTEAFF.

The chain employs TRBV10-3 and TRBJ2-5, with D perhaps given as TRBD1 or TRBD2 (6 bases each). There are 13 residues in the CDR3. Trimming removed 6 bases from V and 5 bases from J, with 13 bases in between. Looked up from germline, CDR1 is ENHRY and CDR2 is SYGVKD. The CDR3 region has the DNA TGTGCCATCAGCCTGGGAGGACAGGAGACCCAGTACTTC. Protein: CAISLGGQETQYF.